The rows below give T cell receptor beta chains drawn from one sample of a study of cytomegalovirus exposure and HLA in healthy donors. Sequenced by immunoSEQ multiplex PCR; TCRdb stores in-frame clones only, minus some. The sample has about 130,000 clones; roughly 85% are singletons. The specimen was PBMCs. The receptor set was obtained from a boy under 18 in good health and CMV-seronegative. Each CDR3 is given with its conserved first and last residue. The order of the fields is D gene, clone size, CDR3 length, J gene, V gene, CDR3 DNA, CDR3 protein. D genes are given only for firm matches. Only part of the rows carry a size: once, few, many, or a class if the clone is expanded.

D: -; size: few; length: 16; J: TRBJ2-1; V: TRBV7-8; DNA: TGTGCCAGCAGCCCCCCCGAGGGATCCTCCTACAATGAGCAGTTCTTC; CDR3: CASSPPEGSSYNEQFF
D: TRBD2; size: -; length: 13; J: TRBJ2-7; V: TRBV30; DNA: TGTGCCTGGACTAGCGGGAGTGGGTACGAGCAGTACTTC; CDR3: CAWTSGSGYEQYF
D: -; size: once; length: 13; J: TRBJ2-1; V: TRBV2; DNA: TGTGCCAGCAGAGAACTACAGGGTTATGAGCAGTTCTTC; CDR3: CASRELQGYEQFF
D: -; size: -; length: 14; J: TRBJ2-3; V: TRBV10-3; DNA: TGTGCCATAGCGGGTACAGGGGGCACAGATACGCAGTATTTT; CDR3: CAIAGTGGTDTQYF
D: TRBD1; size: -; length: 16; J: TRBJ1-3; V: TRBV13; DNA: TGTGCCAGCAGCCTCGGGACAGGAGCCTCTGGAAACACCATATATTTT; CDR3: CASSLGTGASGNTIYF
D: TRBD2; size: -; length: 16; J: TRBJ2-1; V: TRBV7-6; DNA: TGTGCCAGCAGCTTAAATCTAGCGGGAGGGTCTAATGAGCAGTTCTTC; CDR3: CASSLNLAGGSNEQFF
D: -; size: -; length: 15; J: TRBJ1-2; V: TRBV13; DNA: TGTGCCAGCAGCTTACCCCCGGGAAGTAACTATGGCTACACCTTC; CDR3: CASSLPPGSNYGYTF
D: TRBD1; size: -; length: 15; J: TRBJ1-2; V: TRBV6-6; DNA: TGTGCCAGCAGTCACCCGGACAGGGGAACTTATGGCTACACCTTC; CDR3: CASSHPDRGTYGYTF
D: -; size: -; length: 13; J: TRBJ1-1; V: TRBV19; DNA: TGTGCCAGCGGACTACAGACGAACACTGAAGCTTTCTTT; CDR3: CASGLQTNTEAFF
D: TRBD1; size: -; length: 14; J: TRBJ2-7; V: TRBV25-1; DNA: TGTGCCAGCAGAGAGACAGGGGGGTCCTACGAGCAGTACTTC; CDR3: CASRETGGSYEQYF
D: -; size: -; length: 12; J: TRBJ2-1; V: TRBV29-1; DNA: TGCAGCGCAGGACAGATGTACAATGAGCAGTTCTTC; CDR3: CSAGQMYNEQFF
D: TRBD1; size: -; length: 15; J: TRBJ2-1; V: TRBV7-9; DNA: TGTGCCAGCAGCTTAGGACAGGGGGCGAGCAATGAGCAGTTCTTC; CDR3: CASSLGQGASNEQFF
D: TRBD1; size: -; length: 15; J: TRBJ1-4; V: TRBV6-1; DNA: TGTGCCAGCAGTGAACGGACAGGGTTAAGGGAAAAACTGTTTTTT; CDR3: CASSERTGLREKLFF
D: -; size: few; length: 12; J: TRBJ2-3; V: TRBV6-1; DNA: TGTGCCAGCATAGAGAGCACAGATACGCAGTATTTT; CDR3: CASIESTDTQYF
D: TRBD2; size: few; length: 13; J: TRBJ2-7; V: TRBV6-1; DNA: TGTGCCTCCGGACTAGCGGGTTCCTACGAGCAGTACTTC; CDR3: CASGLAGSYEQYF
D: -; size: once; length: 12; J: TRBJ2-7; V: TRBV2; DNA: TGTGCCAGCAGCGGTATTACCTACGAGCAGTACTTC; CDR3: CASSGITYEQYF
D: TRBD1; size: -; length: 16; J: TRBJ2-1; V: TRBV30; DNA: TGTGCCTGGAGTGTAGTGTGGGACAGGGGCTACAATGAGCAGTTCTTC; CDR3: CAWSVVWDRGYNEQFF
D: TRBD1; size: -; length: 13; J: TRBJ1-1; V: TRBV4-1; DNA: TGCGCCAGCAGCCGACAGGGTAACACTGAAGCTTTCTTT; CDR3: CASSRQGNTEAFF
D: TRBD1; size: -; length: 16; J: TRBJ1-2; V: TRBV4-1; DNA: TGCGCCAGCAGCCCCCCGGGACAGGGGGCAATCTATGGCTACACCTTC; CDR3: CASSPPGQGAIYGYTF
D: TRBD1; size: -; length: 20; J: TRBJ1-5; V: TRBV6-4; DNA: TGTGCCAGCAGTGACTCGAACCGGGGGGACAGGGTTGTGATTAACCAGCCCCAGCATTTT; CDR3: CASSDSNRGDRVVINQPQHF